The 9 T cell receptor beta chains below all came from one sample that was sequenced in a study of human thymus T cells. The method was immunoSEQ multiplex PCR; TCRdb's version includes in-frame clones alone and lacks a portion of them. The repertoire holds some 57,000 clones, with 94% as singletons. The sequencing input was blood. These receptors came from a boy in the first two years of life with a congenital heart defect but otherwise immunologically healthy.

The chain couples TRBV9 to TRBJ2-2; 8 nucleotides line up with TRBD1. The CDR3 is made up of 13 amino acids. Looked up from germline, CDR1 is SGDLS and CDR2 is YYNGEE. The trim removed 3 bases at V and 5 bases at J, leaving 0 bases unmatched. The CDR3: CASSGTGTGELFF. The CDR3 region has the DNA TGTGCCAGCAGCGGGACAGGGACCGGGGAGCTGTTTTTT.

This clone has only one observation. The chain couples TRBV27 to TRBJ2-2; D uncertain. The germline gives CDR1 MNHEY, CDR2 SMNVEV (reference sequence). V was clipped by 1 base and J by 6 bases, with 12 bases between them. The CDR3 extends over 15 amino acids. Written as DNA, the CDR3 is TGTGCCAGCAGTTTATTTCGGACGTTCGCCGGGGAGCTGTTTTTT. This gives the protein CASSLFRTFAGELFF.

The chain couples TRBV7-3 to TRBJ1-1; 10 bases line up with TRBD1. The CDR3 extends over 13 amino acids. Germline CDR1 is SGHTA and CDR2 is FQGTGA. V lost 1 base, J lost 11 bases, and 4 bases stayed unmatched. CDR3 protein: CASSLRQGARAFF. The CDR3, as DNA: TGTGCCAGCAGCTTAAGACAGGGGGCTAGGGCTTTCTTT.

This clone was found once. The chain carries TRBV11-1 and TRBJ2-3; D remains unclear. This CDR3 region has 13 residues. V lost 9 bases and J 6 bases, leaving 16 bases between the germline ends. Germline CDR1 SGHAT, CDR2 FQDESV (reference sequence). CDR3 sequence reads: CASRRTLGDTQYF. The CDR3 DNA follows: TGTGCCAGTAGACGAACACTCGGGGATACGCAGTATTTT.

This clone has just one count. The V and J genes are TRBV23-1 and TRBJ2-5; D is unclear. TRBV23-1 is marked as an open reading frame, function uncertain. Trimming removed 0 bases from V and 1 base from J, with 9 bases in between. The CDR3 loop spans 15 amino acids. Written as DNA, the CDR3 is TGCGCCAGCAGTCAATCGTCCCGATGCCAAGAGACCCAGTACTTC. Amino acid sequence: CASSQSSRCQETQYF.

This chain links TRBV5-1 with TRBJ2-3; D unresolved. Germline CDR1 reads SGHRS; CDR2 reads YFSETQ. Deletions cut 2 bases from V and 3 bases from J, with 7 bases between. The CDR3 sequence is 13 residues long. The CDR3 loop reads CASSFGGTDTQYF. The DNA for the CDR3 is TGCGCCAGCAGCTTCGGTGGAACAGATACGCAGTATTTT.

On this clone: One end of the junction varies from germline; a read error may be responsible. The chain couples TRBV9 to TRBJ2-7, with D perhaps TRBD2 (6 bases). CDR1 SGDLS and CDR2 YYNGEE come from the germline V gene. The CDR3 sequence is 14 residues long. CDR3 sequence reads: CASSVGGDPYEQYF. The CDR3 DNA sequence: TGTGCCAGCAGTGTAGGCGGGGACCCCTACGAGCAGTACTTC.

The CDR3 reads CASSVQGGFYEQYF. CDR3 coding DNA: TGTGCCAGCAGCGTACAGGGAGGGTTTTACGAGCAGTACTTC. The chain has TRBV2 and TRBJ2-7, with TRBD2 as a possible D gene (7 bases). The CDR3 covers 14 residues. Germline-derived CDR1 and CDR2 are SNHLY and FYNNEI. Trimming stripped 6 bases from V and 4 bases from J, with 16 bases between. The complete variable domain, with remaining parts taken from reference TRBV2 and TRBJ2-7, reads EPEVTQTPSHQVTQMGQEVILRCVPISNHLYFYWYRQILGQKVEFLVSFYNNEISEKSEIFDDQFSVERPDGSNFTLKIRSTKLEDSAMYFCASSVQGGFYEQYFGPGTRLTVT.

This chain uses TRBV6-1 with TRBJ2-7; no firm D call. The germline V and J ends were trimmed by 2 bases and 3 bases, with 5 bases remaining between them. The CDR3 spans 12 residues. CDR1 and CDR2 (germline): MNHNS, SASEGT. Written as DNA, the CDR3 is TGTGCCAGCAGTGAACCCTTCTACGAGCAGTACTTC. Its protein is CASSEPFYEQYF.